This T cell receptor beta chain was obtained from a study of blood T cell repertoires in COVID-19. Libraries were prepared by immunoSEQ multiplex PCR; TCRdb keeps only in-frame clonotypes and omits some of them. Of approximately 90,000 clones listed, 75% to 90% were seen once; the top ten hold 31%. This CDR3 is 14 amino acids long. The receptor was derived from a woman of 80 years or more with active or convalescent COVID-19. Sequenced sample: peripheral blood. The rearrangement joins TRBV21-1 to TRBJ1-5; TRBD1 is the table's D call, not checked against the DNA. TRBV21-1 is an annotated pseudogene. The CDR3 DNA reads as TGTGCCAGTCTCATACTACAGGGAAATCAGCCCCAGCATTTT. Protein sequence: CASLILQGNQPQHF.